The present T cell receptor (beta chain) was sequenced within a study of cytomegalovirus exposure and HLA in healthy donors. PCR primers comprised 60 Vbeta and 13 Jbeta primers. Clones were read by immunoSEQ multiplex PCR, and TCRdb kept only the in-frame ones, dropping some. The sample lists about 110,000 clones; about 70% were seen once. CDR1 and CDR2 from the germline V gene are SGHTA and FQGNSA. The CDR3 totals 15 residues. V shed 5 bases, J shed 2 bases, and the junction held 8 bases outside the gene matches. Regarding this clone: Its antigen is not known.

Whole-study findings and limits: CMV antigen specificity was confirmed in vitro for a few CMV-associated chains. As a later analysis revealed, most CMV-associated TCR beta chains appeared HLA-restricted.

This sequence was found in a woman aged 40-49 years in good health and CMV-seronegative. The chain carries TRBV7-2 and TRBJ2-5; TRBD1 matches at 7 bases. Sequenced material: PBMCs. CDR3 bases: TGTGCCAGCAGCCCGAACCTGGGACAGCAAGAGACCCAGTACTTC. It codes for CASSPNLGQQETQYF.